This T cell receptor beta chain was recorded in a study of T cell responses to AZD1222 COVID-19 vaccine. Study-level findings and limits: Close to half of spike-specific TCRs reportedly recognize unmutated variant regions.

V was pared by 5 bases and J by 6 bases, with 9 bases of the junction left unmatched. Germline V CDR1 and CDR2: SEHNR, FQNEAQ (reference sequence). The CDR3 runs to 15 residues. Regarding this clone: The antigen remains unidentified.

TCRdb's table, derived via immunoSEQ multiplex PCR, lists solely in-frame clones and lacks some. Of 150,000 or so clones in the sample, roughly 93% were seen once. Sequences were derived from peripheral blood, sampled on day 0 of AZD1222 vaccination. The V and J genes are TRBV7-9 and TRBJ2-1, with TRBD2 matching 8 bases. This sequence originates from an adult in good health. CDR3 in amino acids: CASSRAPGLANEQFF. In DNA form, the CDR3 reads TGTGCCAGCAGCCGTGCACCCGGACTAGCCAATGAGCAGTTCTTC. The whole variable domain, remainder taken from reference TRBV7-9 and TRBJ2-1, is DTGVSQNPRHKITKRGQNVTFRCDPISEHNRLYWYRQTLGQGPEFLTYFQNEAQLEKSRLLSDRFSAERPKGSFSTLEIQRTEQGDSAMYLCASSRAPGLANEQFFGPGTRLTVL.